These 8 T cell receptor beta chains share one sample of origin, sequenced in a study of cytomegalovirus exposure and HLA in healthy donors. Amplification used 60 Vbeta primers and 13 Jbeta primers. The assay was immunoSEQ multiplex PCR, and TCRdb's table has in-frame clones only and misses some. This repertoire shows about 120,000 clones, about 70% found once; its top ten account for approximately 4.1%. The specimen was PBMCs. These receptor sequences come from a woman aged 40 to 55 in good health and CMV-seronegative.

The chain has TRBV6-1 and TRBJ1-5, with D tentatively TRBD1 (6 bases). Trimming removed 2 bases from V and 5 bases from J, with 13 bases in between. Germline CDR1 MNHNS, CDR2 SASEGT. This CDR3 contains 15 residues. CDR3 nucleotide sequence: TGTGCCAGCAGTGAAAGGGGGGGATCCCATCAGCCCCAGCATTTT. It specifies CASSERGGSHQPQHF.

The chain links TRBV27 to TRBJ1-1; the match to TRBD1 covers 7 bases. V trimming: 2 bases; J trimming: 4 bases; junction bases outside the gene matches: 4. Germline loops: CDR1 MNHEY, CDR2 SMNVEV (reference sequence). The CDR3 length is 14 residues. In DNA, the CDR3 is TGTGCCAGCAGTTTAAACCAGGGGGTCACTGAAGCTTTCTTT. This translates into CASSLNQGVTEAFF.

The rearrangement links TRBV7-2 to TRBJ2-7, with D perhaps matching TRBD1 (5 bases). The CDR3 length is 13 residues. CDR1 and CDR2 from the germline V gene are SGHTA and FQGNSA. The V and J ends lost 5 bases and 0 bases respectively, with 8 bases between them. The chain's CDR3 is CASSLDTSYEQYF. CDR3 DNA: TGTGCCAGCAGCCTGGACACCTCCTACGAGCAGTACTTC.

V is TRBV19 and J is TRBJ1-5; 9 bases agree with TRBD1. The ends lost 6 bases at V and 7 bases at J; junction bases unmatched: 4. The CDR3 is 13 residues long. Germline V gene data show CDR1 as LNHDA and CDR2 as SQIVND (reference sequence). Here the CDR3 DNA reads TGTGCCAGTAGAGGACAGGGGATGCAGCCCCAGCATTTT. Its translation: CASRGQGMQPQHF.

The J gene is TRBJ2-5, the V gene TRBV4-2; D gene unclear. V gave up 1 base and J gave up 13 bases, with 16 bases separating them. CDR3 size: 13 residues. Germline loops: CDR1 LGHNA, CDR2 YNFKEQ. The CDR3 sequence is CASSQGFPGLWYF. The CDR3 DNA follows: TGTGCCAGCAGCCAAGGTTTCCCCGGTTTGTGGTACTTC.

The rearrangement uses TRBV7-9 and TRBJ1-2; 8 bases align to TRBD1. Germline V CDR1 and CDR2: SEHNR, FQNEAQ (reference sequence). The CDR3 extends over 14 amino acids. V lost 6 bases and J lost 6; bases outside the gene matches: 9. CDR3 coding DNA: TGTGCCAGCAGAAAGGAAGGGACAGGTCATGGCTACACCTTC. The encoded protein is CASRKEGTGHGYTF.

The chain combines TRBV28 with TRBJ1-1; 9 nucleotides match TRBD1. Germline CDR1 MDHEN, CDR2 SYDVKM. CDR3 length equals 16 residues. V was clipped by 5 bases and J by 4 bases; unmatched bases: 11. The CDR3 sequence: CASSTTGQGAATEAFF. In nucleotides, the CDR3 is TGTGCCAGCAGTACGACGGGACAGGGAGCGGCCACTGAAGCTTTCTTT.

This clone was seen a handful of times. The chain carries TRBV5-1 and TRBJ1-4; D is possibly TRBD1 (5 bases). CDR1 is SGHRS, CDR2 YFSETQ, per germline. This CDR3 has 15 residues. Trimming left V 0 bases short and J 5 bases short, with 11 bases between. DNA of the CDR3: TGCGCCAGCAGCTTGGCGGAGGGGCGGAATGAAAAACTGTTTTTT. It yields the protein CASSLAEGRNEKLFF. Based on the CDR3 plus reference TRBV5-1 and TRBJ1-4, the full variable domain is KAGVTQTPRYLIKTRGQQVTLSCSPISGHRSVSWYQQTPGQGLQFLFEYFSETQRNKGNFPGRFSGRQFSNSRSEMNVSTLELGDSALYLCASSLAEGRNEKLFFGSGTQLSVL.